This TCR beta chain was found in a study of T cell responses to AZD1222 COVID-19 vaccine. Study conclusions and caveats: There were mostly white British donors and more females than males, and clonal diversity was possibly underestimated.

The protocol was immunoSEQ multiplex PCR, while the TCRdb copy is restricted to in-frame clones and leaves out a portion. The table includes some 110,000 clones, roughly 90% detected once. About this clone itself: Its antigen is not known.

V was trimmed by 3 bases and J by 8 bases, leaving 19 bases between them. There are 15 residues in the CDR3. Germline V lookup: CDR1 MDHEN, CDR2 SYDVKM. The V call is TRBV28, the J call TRBJ1-2; D uncertain. This TCR was recovered from an adult in good health. This sample comprised peripheral blood, obtained on day 0 of AZD1222 vaccination. The CDR3 DNA sequence: TGTGCCAGCAGTTTGTTCGGGAAATCCTCTAGGGGCTACACCTTC. This gives the protein CASSLFGKSSRGYTF.